The rows below give T cell receptor beta chains drawn from one sample of a study of blood T cell repertoires in COVID-19. The method was immunoSEQ multiplex PCR; TCRdb's version includes in-frame clones alone and lacks a portion of them. The table includes about 210,000 clones, more than 75% detected once. The material sequenced was peripheral blood. The receptor source for this set is a woman in her sixties or seventies with COVID-19, enrolled during active disease. CDR3s include the opening cysteine and the closing phenylalanine or tryptophan. The order of the fields is CDR3 protein, V gene, D gene, J gene, clone size. D genes are given only for firm matches. Rows may omit the clone size; those that give it use once, few, many or a size class.

CDR3: CASSLHGGRGEQYF
V: TRBV28
D: TRBD2
J: TRBJ2-7
size: -

CDR3: CASHLAGVNTEAFF
V: TRBV28
D: -
J: TRBJ1-1
size: -

CDR3: CATSRAIEQFF
V: TRBV15
D: -
J: TRBJ2-1
size: -

CDR3: CASSLAGRNTQYF
V: TRBV27
D: -
J: TRBJ2-3
size: -

CDR3: CASSFPSGTGRYEQYF
V: TRBV5-4
D: TRBD1
J: TRBJ2-7
size: -

CDR3: CVVRGGKEETQYF
V: TRBV12-1
D: -
J: TRBJ2-5
size: -

CDR3: CASSQEREKLFF
V: TRBV3-1/TRBV3-2
D: -
J: TRBJ1-4
size: -

CDR3: CAIRAGGGTDTQYF
V: TRBV10-3
D: TRBD2
J: TRBJ2-3
size: -

CDR3: CASSQWGRAGGGEQFF
V: TRBV14
D: TRBD2
J: TRBJ2-1
size: -

CDR3: CASSRDRGIYEQFF
V: TRBV6-2/TRBV6-3
D: TRBD1
J: TRBJ2-1
size: -

CDR3: CASRTSGAAYEQYF
V: TRBV28
D: TRBD2
J: TRBJ2-7
size: few

CDR3: CASSLEGASNTEAFF
V: TRBV5-1
D: -
J: TRBJ1-1
size: -